Below are 23 T cell receptor beta chains sequenced from a single sample in a study of blood T cell repertoires in COVID-19. Only in-frame clones appear in the TCRdb table, and some are missing; sequencing was by immunoSEQ multiplex PCR. This table has approximately 330,000 clones, approximately 86% appearing once. Input material: peripheral blood. The receptors originated from a man in his thirties or forties with COVID-19, enrolled during active disease.

The rearrangement joins TRBV5-5 to TRBJ1-6; 9 nucleotides agree with TRBD1. Germline CDR1 and CDR2: SGHKS and YYEKEE (reference sequence). V lost 0 bases, J lost 8 bases, and 9 bases stayed unmatched. This CDR3 comprises 17 residues. The CDR3, as DNA: TGTGCCAGCAGCTTGGGGCCCACAGGGGGCGCGGATTCACCCCTCCACTTT. It encodes CASSLGPTGGADSPLHF.

CDR3 coding DNA: TGTGCCAGCAGCTTAGAGGAGGGGCAGTTTGCAACTAATGAAAAACTGTTTTTT. Translation: CASSLEEGQFATNEKLFF. The V call is TRBV7-8, the J call TRBJ1-4, with a weak D call TRBD1 (5 bases). This CDR3 comprises 18 residues. Trimming left V 1 base short and J 0 bases short, with 15 bases between. Germline V gives CDR1 SGHVS, CDR2 FQNEAQ.

The chain couples TRBV5-6 to TRBJ2-1, with D possibly matching TRBD1 (5 bases). Germline CDR1 and CDR2: SGHDT and YYEEEE. The length of the CDR3 is 16 residues. V was trimmed by 0 bases and J by 0 bases, leaving 10 bases between them. The CDR3 DNA reads as TGTGCCAGCAGCTTGGGGGGCCTGAGCTCCTACAATGAGCAGTTCTTC. It translates to CASSLGGLSSYNEQFF.

V usage is TRBV2 and J usage is TRBJ2-3; 13 nucleotides line up with TRBD2. CDR3 length: 19 amino acids. Germline V gene lookup returns CDR1 SNHLY and CDR2 FYNNEI. Trimming at V came to 1 base and at J to 0 bases, leaving 7 bases not matched to a gene. CDR3 loop: CASSEGGTSGIASTDTQYF. The CDR3 DNA reads as TGTGCCAGCAGTGAAGGAGGGACTAGCGGGATCGCTAGCACAGATACGCAGTATTTT.

The chain uses TRBV27 and TRBJ2-3, with a weak D call TRBD2 (5 bases). There are 15 residues in the CDR3. The V end was cut by 3 bases, the J end by 4 bases, with 14 bases between. Germline V gene lookup returns CDR1 MNHEY and CDR2 SMNVEV (reference sequence). CDR3 residues: CASSFFGERSDTQYF. The DNA for the CDR3 is TGTGCCAGCAGTTTTTTCGGGGAGAGGTCAGATACGCAGTATTTT.

V and J are TRBV7-2 and TRBJ1-5; 7 nucleotides match TRBD1. Germline CDR1 SGHTA, CDR2 FQGNSA. The CDR3 spans 16 residues. V dropped 5 bases and J dropped 6; count of bases not matched to a gene: 13. Here the CDR3 DNA reads TGTGCCAGCAGCCCGGGGACAGTCCGTGATCCTCAGCCCCAGCATTTT. Its protein is CASSPGTVRDPQPQHF.

This sequence joins TRBV6-2 or TRBV6-3 and TRBJ2-3; D is unclear. Germline V gene lookup returns CDR1 MNHEY and CDR2 SVGEGT. Deletions cut 0 bases from V and 4 bases from J, with 11 bases between. CDR3 length: 15 residues. CDR3 region: CASSYSRPLADTQYF. The CDR3 DNA reads TGTGCCAGCAGTTACTCGAGACCCCTAGCAGATACGCAGTATTTT.

This rearrangement joins TRBV24-1 to TRBJ2-2, with 9 positions matching TRBD1. From germline, CDR1 is KGHDR and CDR2 SFDVKD. This CDR3 comprises 17 residues. Trimming removed 4 bases from V and 1 base from J; junction bases left unmatched: 6. The CDR3 spells CATSDRDRVGNTGELFF. The CDR3 coding sequence is TGTGCCACCAGTGACCGGGACAGGGTAGGGAACACCGGGGAGCTGTTTTTT.

V is TRBV19 and J is TRBJ1-5; D might be TRBD1 (6 bases). The germline gives CDR1 LNHDA, CDR2 SQIVND (reference sequence). The CDR3 runs 14 residues. V was cut by 10 bases and J by 3 bases, with 16 bases left in between. The CDR3 nucleotides read TGTGCCACCCGCCGGGGGGCGAACAATCAGCCCCAGCATTTT. Amino acid sequence: CATRRGANNQPQHF.

The CDR3 DNA reads TGTGCCAGCTCACCACGACAGGGGGTCTACGAGCAGTACTTC. It yields the protein CASSPRQGVYEQYF. The V and J genes are TRBV18 and TRBJ2-7; TRBD1 matches 9 bases. Germline V lookup: CDR1 KGHSH, CDR2 LQKENI. Trimming at V came to 1 base and at J to 3 bases, leaving 1 base not matched to a gene. The CDR3 loop spans 14 amino acids.

This chain links TRBV4-1 with TRBJ1-1; TRBD1 matches at 9 bases. The CDR3 runs to 16 residues. CDR1 is MGHRA and CDR2 is YSYEKL in the germline V gene. V shed 2 bases and J 4 bases; nucleotides not matched to a gene: 8. In DNA form, the CDR3 reads TGCGCCAGCAGCCAATCACAGGGGGCTGGGAGCACTGAAGCTTTCTTT. Translated, it gives CASSQSQGAGSTEAFF.

CDR3 bases: TGTGCCACAAGGCCCGGGGGACTACCCTACGAGCAGTACTTC. Translation: CATRPGGLPYEQYF. The J gene is TRBJ2-7, the V gene TRBV19, with TRBD2 matching 7 bases. CDR1 is LNHDA and CDR2 is SQIVND in the germline V gene (reference sequence). The ends lost 10 bases at V and 2 bases at J; junction bases unmatched: 11. The CDR3 spans 14 residues.

The rearrangement joins TRBV19 to TRBJ1-1; a weak D match, TRBD1 (6 bases). The CDR3 contains 16 residues. The germline gives CDR1 LNHDA, CDR2 SQIVND (reference sequence). Trimming cost V 3 bases and J 3 bases, with 17 bases left between them. The CDR3 loop is CASSIWGEGQYTEAFF. The CDR3 DNA reads as TGTGCCAGTAGTATCTGGGGCGAGGGACAATACACTGAAGCTTTCTTT.

V usage is TRBV5-6 and J usage is TRBJ1-4; TRBD1 agrees at 8 bases. The CDR3 sequence is 16 residues long. V was clipped by 3 bases and J by 10 bases; unmatched bases: 14. Looked up from germline, CDR1 is SGHDT and CDR2 is YYEEEE. The CDR3 sequence is CASSSDRGRLNGKLFF. The CDR3 nucleotides read TGTGCCAGCAGCTCCGACAGGGGAAGGCTCAACGGAAAACTGTTTTTT.

This clone was recorded once. The V call is TRBV13, the J call TRBJ2-4; possible D gene TRBD1, 5 bases. The CDR3 contains 13 residues. The V end was cut by 10 bases, the J end by 6 bases, with 16 bases between. The germline gives CDR1 PRHDT, CDR2 FYEKMQ (reference sequence). This CDR3 reads CATQGRGTNIQYF. In DNA, the CDR3 is TGTGCCACCCAAGGTAGGGGCACAAACATTCAGTACTTC.

The rearrangement joins TRBV3-1 (or the pseudogene TRBV3-2) to TRBJ2-7; TRBD2 aligns across 13 bases. Germline loops: CDR1 LGHDT, CDR2 YNNKEL (reference sequence). Trimming took 4 bases from V and 2 from J; bases not matched to a gene: 2. The CDR3 is 15 amino acids. The CDR3 here is CASSLTSGRAYEQYF. CDR3 bases: TGTGCCAGCAGCCTAACTAGCGGGAGGGCCTACGAGCAGTACTTC.

This chain links TRBV5-1 with TRBJ1-4; D not certain. The germline V and J ends were trimmed by 4 bases and 8 bases, with 18 bases remaining between them. The CDR3 is 15 amino acids. CDR1 is SGHRS and CDR2 is YFSETQ in the germline V gene. The CDR3 region has the DNA TGCGCCAGCAGCCCTAACGAGGTGGTGAAGGAAAAACTGTTTTTT. Translating gives CASSPNEVVKEKLFF.

The chain has TRBV5-5 and TRBJ2-1, with D unclear. Trimming shortened V by 0 bases and J by 5 bases, and 21 bases separated the two germline ends. Germline values: CDR1 SGHKS, CDR2 YYEKEE (reference sequence). The CDR3 loop spans 18 amino acids. The chain's CDR3 is CASSLVGLAGFANNEQFF. DNA of the CDR3: TGTGCCAGCAGCTTGGTTGGTCTGGCCGGGTTTGCAAACAATGAGCAGTTCTTC.

This clone is a singleton in its sample. The chain recombines TRBV7-9 with TRBJ1-3, with D hard to call. The CDR3 loop spans 15 amino acids. Looked up from germline, CDR1 is SEHNR and CDR2 is FQNEAQ (reference sequence). Trimming removed 0 bases at V and 4 bases at J, with 10 bases between. CDR3 bases: TGTGCCAGCAGCTTAGCAGAGGTTGCGGGAAACACCATATATTTT. This gives the protein CASSLAEVAGNTIYF.

This sequence joins TRBV28 and TRBJ2-7, with 7 bases aligning to TRBD1. The CDR3 extends over 14 amino acids. Trimming cost V 6 bases and J 13 bases; bases outside gene matches: 18. Germline CDR1 is MDHEN and CDR2 is SYDVKM. In nucleotides, the CDR3 is TGTGCCAGCAGCGACGACCTCGGACAGGACGGGCGATACTTC. Its protein product is CASSDDLGQDGRYF. Supplemented by reference TRBV28 and TRBJ2-7, the full variable domain reads DVKVTQSSRYLVKRTGEKVFLECVQDMDHENMFWYRQDPGLGLRLIYFSYDVKMKEKGDIPEGYSVSREKKERFSLILESASTNQTSMYLCASSDDLGQDGRYFGPGTRLTVT.

This chain uses TRBV6-5 with TRBJ1-1; D possibly corresponds to TRBD1 (5 bases). CDR3 length: 12 amino acids. Trimming took off 8 bases at V and 1 base at J, with 8 bases between the two ends. The V gene's germline CDR1 is MNHEY and CDR2 SVGAGI. DNA for the CDR3: TGTGCCAGCCACCAGGGGAACACTGAAGCTTTCTTT. This gives the protein CASHQGNTEAFF.

The sample holds one count of this clone. The rearrangement uses TRBV28 and TRBJ2-6, with 11 bases aligning to TRBD1. Germline lookup yields CDR1 MDHEN and CDR2 SYDVKM. There are 18 residues in the CDR3. With V trimmed by 5 bases and J by 0 bases, 6 bases remained unmatched. The chain's CDR3 is CASSDWTGGVSGANVLTF. In DNA, the CDR3 is TGTGCCAGCAGTGATTGGACAGGGGGCGTCTCTGGGGCCAACGTCCTGACTTTC.

V usage is TRBV19 and J usage is TRBJ1-5, with D perhaps TRBD1 (6 bases). CDR1 and CDR2 (germline): LNHDA, SQIVND (reference sequence). The CDR3 has 14 residues. V was pared by 6 bases and J by 1 base, with 10 bases between. In DNA, the CDR3 is TGTGCCAGTAGCAGGGGCATAAGCAATCAGCCCCAGCATTTT. Amino acid sequence: CASSRGISNQPQHF.